What follows are 16 T cell receptor beta chains derived from one specimen sequenced in a study of blood T cell repertoires in COVID-19. TCRdb keeps only in-frame clones here, not all; method: immunoSEQ multiplex PCR. Of 200,000 or so clones in the sample, roughly 89% are singletons; the top ten hold more than 3.5%. The specimen sequenced was PBMCs or T cells enriched from blood (not recorded which). The receptors were gathered from a woman in her 40s with acute COVID-19.

This chain connects TRBV7-2 to TRBJ1-3; D gene ambiguous. Trimming cost V 5 bases and J 4 bases, with 9 bases left between them. The V gene's germline CDR1 is SGHTA and CDR2 FQGNSA. The CDR3 sequence is 13 residues long. CDR3 in amino acids: CASSGAVGNTIYF. The CDR3 DNA is TGTGCCAGCAGCGGCGCGGTCGGAAACACCATATATTTT.

The CDR3 DNA is TGTGCCACCAGCCCGTCGGACAGGGGTGGCTACACCTTC. Its translation: CATSPSDRGGYTF. The rearrangement links TRBV15 to TRBJ1-2; 9 bases agree with TRBD1. V dropped 5 bases and J dropped 7; count of bases not matched to a gene: 5. This CDR3 spans 13 amino acids. Per the germline V gene, CDR1 is LNHNV and CDR2 is YYDKDF (reference sequence).

The chain has TRBV2 and TRBJ2-3; 7 bases map to TRBD2. The germline gives CDR1 SNHLY, CDR2 FYNNEI. V lost 6 bases to trimming and J lost 4 bases; unmatched junction nucleotides: 13. This CDR3 is 16 amino acids long. Written as DNA, the CDR3 is TGTGCCAGCAGCCCCCCCCTAGCGGATCTGCCAGATACGCAGTATTTT. This sequence encodes CASSPPLADLPDTQYF.

At least ten counts were recorded for this clone. The chain employs TRBV5-1 and TRBJ2-2, with D possibly being TRBD1 (6 bases). The germline gives CDR1 SGHRS, CDR2 YFSETQ. V was trimmed by 0 bases and J by 0 bases, leaving 12 bases between them. The CDR3 spans 17 residues. Here the CDR3 DNA reads TGCGCCAGCAGCTTGGGGAACAGGGACGCGAACACCGGGGAGCTGTTTTTT. Protein product: CASSLGNRDANTGELFF.

The gene calls are TRBV28 and TRBJ1-5; D unresolved. V was clipped by 6 bases and J by 4 bases, with 10 bases between them. Looked up from germline, CDR1 is MDHEN and CDR2 is SYDVKM. This CDR3 spans 13 amino acids. The CDR3 DNA is TGTGCCAGCAGCTTTCAGTATAATCAGCCCCAGCATTTT. It codes for CASSFQYNQPQHF.

Comments on this clone: Germline is not matched at one junction end, which may reflect a read error. The chain has TRBV7-9 and TRBJ2-2; maybe TRBD1 (6 bases). This CDR3 comprises 15 residues. The germline gives CDR1 SEHNR, CDR2 FQNEAQ (reference sequence). CDR3 in amino acids: CASSPGGSTTRELFF. In nucleotides, the CDR3 is TGTGCCAGCAGCCCTGGGGGCAGCACCACCCGGGAGCTGTTTTTT.

The chain couples TRBV30 to TRBJ1-1; no clear D gene. In germline, CDR1 is GTSNPN, CDR2 SVGIG (reference sequence). The V and J ends lost 2 bases and 11 bases respectively, with 12 bases between them. CDR3 size: 11 residues. CDR3 sequence reads: CAWSTQNAAFF. The CDR3 nucleotides read TGTGCCTGGAGTACCCAAAATGCGGCTTTCTTT.

The CDR3 nucleotides are TGTGCCAGCAGCCCCCGTAGGGGGGGGGCAGATACGCAGTATTTT. It is translated as CASSPRRGGADTQYF. V and J are TRBV6-6 and TRBJ2-3; D is possibly TRBD2 (7 bases). The CDR3 is 15 residues long. Trimming removed 6 bases from V and 4 bases from J, with 17 bases in between. The germline V gene encodes CDR1 MNHNY and CDR2 SVGAGI (reference sequence).

V and J are TRBV27 and TRBJ2-4; weak D call: TRBD2 (5 bases). The germline V and J ends were trimmed by 3 bases and 7 bases, with 16 bases remaining between them. The CDR3 has 15 amino acids. Germline V gene data show CDR1 as MNHEY and CDR2 as SMNVEV (reference sequence). The CDR3 here is CASSFSLAGGNIQYF. The CDR3 nucleotides read TGTGCCAGCAGTTTCAGCCTGGCGGGCGGCAACATTCAGTACTTC.

The chain couples TRBV9 to TRBJ2-5; TRBD1 might be the D (5 bases). Germline V gives CDR1 SGDLS, CDR2 YYNGEE. V was shortened by 4 bases and J by 4 bases, with 17 bases between the two germline ends. The CDR3 consists of 15 residues. The CDR3 spells CASSLQAQGIETQYF. In DNA form, the CDR3 reads TGTGCCAGCAGCCTCCAAGCGCAGGGTATAGAGACCCAGTACTTC.

The chain recombines TRBV9 with TRBJ2-1; D is ambiguous. In germline, CDR1 is SGDLS, CDR2 YYNGEE. The ends were cut back, 4 bases at V and 7 bases at J, with 9 bases in the middle. The CDR3 contains 12 residues. The CDR3 DNA follows: TGTGCCAGCAGCCCCTCCGGGAATGAGCAGTTCTTC. Its protein is CASSPSGNEQFF. The full variable domain, its missing parts supplied by reference TRBV9 and TRBJ2-1, is DSGVTQTPKHLITATGQRVTLRCSPRSGDLSVYWYQQSLDQGLQFLIQYYNGEERAKGNILERFSAQQFPDLHSELNLSSLELGDSALYFCASSPSGNEQFFGPGTRLTVL.

The chain combines TRBV6-5 with TRBJ1-1; the D gene is possibly TRBD1 (6 bases). The germline CDR1 and CDR2 sequences are MNHEY and SVGAGI. The CDR3 totals 14 residues. V was pared by 6 bases and J by 4 bases, with 15 bases between. CDR3 nucleotides: TGTGCCAGCAGAACAGGGAGTGGTGGCACTGAAGCTTTCTTT. Translated, it gives CASRTGSGGTEAFF.

The V gene is TRBV6-5, the J gene TRBJ1-2; possible D gene TRBD1, 6 bases. This CDR3 has 15 residues. V lost 4 bases, J lost 2 bases, and 14 bases lay in between. Germline-derived CDR1 and CDR2 are MNHEY and SVGAGI. The CDR3 protein is CASSSDSTGNYGYTF. In DNA, the CDR3 is TGTGCCAGCAGTTCCGACTCCACAGGGAACTATGGCTACACCTTC.

This clone was detected only once. The chain combines TRBV20-1 with TRBJ2-7; the match to TRBD1 covers 9 bases. CDR3 length: 14 residues. Looked up from germline, CDR1 is DFQATT and CDR2 is SNEGSKA (reference sequence). V shed 3 bases, J shed 7 bases, and the junction held 10 bases outside the gene matches. The CDR3: CSASTGGAGQEQYV. CDR3 in DNA: TGCAGTGCTAGTACAGGGGGCGCCGGGCAAGAGCAGTACGTC.

The genes are TRBV12-3 or TRBV12-4 and TRBJ2-7, with no clear D. Between the trimmed V and J ends, which lost 5 bases and 3 bases, there was a span of 2 bases. CDR3 length equals 10 residues. The CDR3 loop reads CASSLYEQYF. The CDR3 nucleotides read TGTGCCAGCAGTCTCTACGAGCAGTACTTC.

J is TRBJ2-5 and V is TRBV6-5, with 11 bases aligning to TRBD1. CDR3 length: 14 residues. The V segment lost 5 bases and the J segment 7 bases; nucleotides outside the gene matches: 6. In germline, CDR1 is MNHEY, CDR2 SVGAGI. CDR3 in amino acids: CASSPGTGGGTQYF. The CDR3 DNA is TGTGCCAGCAGTCCCGGGACAGGGGGTGGGACCCAGTACTTC.